Each of the 28 T cell receptor beta chains below was sequenced from the same sample in a study of response to subunit inactivated influenza vaccine. TCRdb redid the calling of the RT-PCR reads with MiXCR, one entry per CDR3 protein. This table holds 500,000 to 650,000 distinct CDR3 sequences, 6% to 9% found once. This specimen consisted of PBMCs from blood, obtained around 25 months after vaccination. The source of these receptors is a man aged 45 to 75 who received an inactivated influenza vaccine.

This clonotype occurred many times. This chain joins TRBV4-3 and TRBJ2-7; 7 nucleotides line up with TRBD1. J lost 4 bases, V lost 1 base, and 4 bases had no gene match. The CDR3 has 14 residues. Germline V CDR1 and CDR2: LGHNA, YSLEER. The CDR3 DNA reads TGCGCCAGCAGCCAAGGAGACAGGGCGTACGAGCAGTACTTC. It specifies CASSQGDRAYEQYF.

This clonotype came up a few times. This chain connects TRBV7-8 to TRBJ2-1; 13 positions match TRBD2. The CDR3 is 15 residues long. Looked up from germline, CDR1 is SGHVS and CDR2 is FQNEAQ. Germline trimming cut 7 bases from V and 9 bases from J; bases unmatched to any gene: 9. CDR3 sequence: CASTRLAGGVGEQFF. CDR3 DNA: TGTGCCAGCACCAGACTAGCGGGAGGCGTTGGTGAGCAGTTCTTC.

The table lists this clonotype with many counts. The chain uses TRBV5-1 and TRBJ1-6, with D unclear. With 4 bases removed from V and 9 bases from J, the gap between germline ends came to 14 bases. CDR1 is SGHRS, CDR2 YFSETQ, per germline. CDR3 length: 14 residues. The CDR3 coding sequence is TGCGCCAGCAGCATCAATCCTTTGGGTTCACCCCTCCACTTT. Translation gives CASSINPLGSPLHF.

The gene calls are TRBV5-6 and TRBJ2-7; D may be TRBD2 (5 bases). Germline CDR1 SGHDT, CDR2 YYEEEE. V was pared by 3 bases and J by 3 bases, with 13 bases between. There are 14 residues in the CDR3. CDR3 bases: TGTGCCAGCAGCTCGGTTCGGGAAAACTACGAGCAGTACTTC. It is translated as CASSSVRENYEQYF. The variable domain in full, with the rest retrieved from reference TRBV5-6 and TRBJ2-7, is DAGVTQSPTHLIKTRGQQVTLRCSPKSGHDTVSWYQQALGQGPQFIFQYYEEEERQRGNFPDRFSGHQFPNYSSELNVNALLLGDSALYLCASSSVRENYEQYFGPGTRLTVT.

This clonotype has just a few counts. The chain employs TRBV20-1 and TRBJ2-3, with D perhaps matching TRBD2 (5 bases). Germline assignment: CDR1 DFQATT and CDR2 SNEGSKA (reference sequence). V lost 3 bases and J 0 bases, leaving 13 bases between the germline ends. This CDR3 comprises 15 residues. In nucleotides, the CDR3 is TGCAGTGCTAGTCTAGCAGTAGGGAGCACAGATACGCAGTATTTT. Its translation is CSASLAVGSTDTQYF.

This clonotype was observed many times. The rearrangement links TRBV5-1 to TRBJ2-7, with 7 bases lining up with TRBD1. After removal of 3 bases from V and 6 bases from J, the junction contained 3 bases not matched to a gene. Germline V CDR1 and CDR2: SGHRS, YFSETQ. This CDR3 contains 12 residues. The CDR3 loop reads CASSWTGAEQYF. The CDR3 DNA sequence: TGCGCCAGCAGCTGGACAGGCGCCGAGCAGTACTTC.

This clonotype came up a few times. The gene calls are TRBV2 and TRBJ2-3; 7 nucleotides agree with TRBD1. In germline, CDR1 is SNHLY, CDR2 FYNNEI. The trim removed 7 bases at V and 2 bases at J, leaving 9 bases unmatched. The CDR3 is 15 amino acids. CDR3 DNA sequence: TGTGCCAGCATCCTACTCGGGACAGACACAGATACGCAGTATTTT. Its translation: CASILLGTDTDTQYF.

This clonotype showed up just a few times. The DNA for the CDR3 is TGTGCCAGCAGTTACTCCGGGACTTTTGGCTACACCTTC. This codes for CASSYSGTFGYTF. The rearrangement links TRBV6-5 to TRBJ1-2, with D perhaps matching TRBD1 (5 bases). Trimming removed 0 bases from V and 7 bases from J, with 9 bases in between. The CDR3 is made up of 13 amino acids. Germline assignment: CDR1 MNHEY and CDR2 SVGAGI.

There are many counts of this clonotype. This chain joins TRBV4-1 and TRBJ1-2, with D unresolved. The length of the CDR3 is 15 residues. Germline CDR1 and CDR2: MGHRA and YSYEKL. The V gene lost 1 base and the J gene lost 3 bases, with 12 bases spanning the gap. The CDR3 DNA reads as TGCGCCAGCAGCCAAGTATCCGCGGAATACTATGGCTACACCTTC. Protein sequence: CASSQVSAEYYGYTF.

The CDR3 region has the DNA TGTGCTAGAGCTGTAGTAGGACTAGCGGGATTCACAGATACGCAGTATTTT. This translates into CARAVVGLAGFTDTQYF. The chain joins TRBV7-4 to TRBJ2-3; 12 positions agree with TRBD2. The CDR3 is 17 residues long. Per germline, CDR1 SGHVT and CDR2 SQSDAQ.

The V and J genes are TRBV29-1 and TRBJ2-1; D is perhaps TRBD2 (6 bases). Germline assignment: CDR1 SQVTM and CDR2 ANQGSEA. The CDR3 length is 13 residues. V was pared by 6 bases and J by 8 bases, with 17 bases between. The CDR3 here is CSVAPLLAHEQFF. The CDR3 region has the DNA TGCAGCGTCGCCCCACTTCTAGCGCATGAGCAGTTCTTC.

This clonotype was seen a few times. The V gene is TRBV7-8, the J gene TRBJ1-3; D is perhaps TRBD1 (5 bases). The ends were cut back, 5 bases at V and 2 bases at J, with 10 bases in the middle. Germline V gives CDR1 SGHVS, CDR2 FQNEAQ. This CDR3 is 14 amino acids long. The CDR3 loop reads CASSRGTAGNTIYF. As DNA, the CDR3 is TGTGCCAGCAGCAGAGGGACGGCTGGAAACACCATATATTTT.

This clonotype was seen at least ten times. The rearrangement links TRBV5-1 to TRBJ2-4; D ambiguous. This CDR3 is built from 14 residues. Trimming took off 0 bases at V and 5 bases at J, with 9 bases between the two ends. Germline V gives CDR1 SGHRS, CDR2 YFSETQ. The CDR3 protein is CASSLEGSQNIQYF. In nucleotides, the CDR3 is TGCGCCAGCAGCTTGGAAGGTTCTCAAAACATTCAGTACTTC.

The chain has TRBV5-1 and TRBJ2-7, with a tentative D call TRBD2 (7 bases). The length of the CDR3 is 16 residues. CDR1 SGHRS and CDR2 YFSETQ come from the germline V gene. V was cut by 3 bases and J by 7 bases, with 23 bases left in between. The CDR3 spells CASSSRGAPLRDEQYF. CDR3 sequence (DNA): TGCGCCAGCAGCTCCCGGGGGGCCCCTCTAAGGGATGAGCAGTACTTC.

This sequence joins TRBV20-1 and TRBJ1-4; D is uncertain. The CDR3 has 12 residues. The V end was cut by 2 bases, the J end by 13 bases, with 14 bases between. The V gene's germline CDR1 is DFQATT and CDR2 SNEGSKA (reference sequence). CDR3 region: CSARFAWARLFF. In DNA form, the CDR3 reads TGCAGTGCTAGATTCGCCTGGGCTAGACTGTTTTTT.

The V and J genes are TRBV5-1 and TRBJ1-1; D gene uncertain. The CDR3 extends over 14 amino acids. Germline V CDR1 and CDR2: SGHRS, YFSETQ. V lost 1 base, J lost 4 bases, and 11 bases lay in between. The chain's CDR3 is CASSLMGASTEAFF. CDR3 nucleotides: TGCGCCAGCAGCTTGATGGGCGCGAGCACTGAAGCTTTCTTT.

This clonotype was observed many times. The chain has TRBV3-1 and TRBJ2-2; possible D gene TRBD2, 5 bases. The germline V gene has CDR1 LGHDT and CDR2 YNNKEL (reference sequence). Between the trimmed V and J ends, which lost 3 bases and 3 bases, there was a span of 14 bases. The CDR3 runs 16 residues. For the CDR3, the DNA is TGTGCCAGCAGCCACGGTCTAGCTGATGACACCGGGGAGCTGTTTTTT. This translates into CASSHGLADDTGELFF.

This clonotype was found a few times. The rearrangement links TRBV11-2 to TRBJ2-1; TRBD2 aligns across 8 bases. Germline V lookup: CDR1 SGHAT, CDR2 FQNNGV. The trim removed 4 bases at V and 8 bases at J, leaving 19 bases unmatched. This CDR3 region has 18 residues. Written as DNA, the CDR3 is TGTGCCAGCAGCTCGATTCTACCGGGGACTAGTTGGGGCCATGAGCAGTTCTTC. Translating gives CASSSILPGTSWGHEQFF.

This chain links TRBV20-1 with TRBJ1-5; D is unclear. The CDR3 is made up of 13 amino acids. V gave up 5 bases and J gave up 3 bases, with 11 bases separating them. Germline V gene sequence: CDR1 DFQATT, CDR2 SNEGSKA (reference sequence). The CDR3 DNA sequence: TGCAGTGCTCAAGCGGGCTACAATCAGCCCCAGCATTTT. This sequence encodes CSAQAGYNQPQHF.

This clonotype was recorded many times. The chain couples TRBV20-1 to TRBJ1-6, with TRBD1 matching 8 bases. Looked up from germline, CDR1 is DFQATT and CDR2 is SNEGSKA (reference sequence). CDR3 size: 16 residues. The V segment lost 4 bases and the J segment 8 bases; nucleotides outside the gene matches: 13. CDR3 DNA: TGCAGTGCTACTCTGGGGGAAACAGGGGGACATTCACCCCTCCACTTT. Its protein is CSATLGETGGHSPLHF.

This clonotype was seen a single time. CDR3: CASSLLLAGLNEQFF. The CDR3 DNA reads as TGTGCCAGCAGTTTATTACTAGCGGGGCTTAATGAGCAGTTCTTC. The chain recombines TRBV28 with TRBJ2-1; 10 bases agree with TRBD2. Germline V gene sequence: CDR1 MDHEN, CDR2 SYDVKM. V dropped 1 base and J dropped 7; count of bases not matched to a gene: 4. There are 15 residues in the CDR3.

At least ten counts were recorded for this clonotype. The J gene is TRBJ2-1, the V gene TRBV10-3, with 9 bases aligning to TRBD1. V lost 4 bases and J lost 4; bases outside the gene matches: 5. Germline V gene sequence: CDR1 ENHRY, CDR2 SYGVKD. The CDR3 length is 15 residues. CDR3 sequence (DNA): TGTGCCATCAGTGCGTTGGGACAGGGTTACAATGAGCAGTTCTTC. Translated, it gives CAISALGQGYNEQFF.

This clonotype was detected ten times or more. The chain links TRBV7-9 to TRBJ1-5; 7 bases are shared with TRBD1. CDR1 and CDR2 (germline): SEHNR, FQNEAQ (reference sequence). The V and J ends lost 5 bases and 0 bases, in that order; junction bases with no gene match: 7. CDR3 length: 16 residues. The CDR3 DNA is TGTGCCAGCAGCCCGACAGGGTCCAATAGCAATCAGCCCCAGCATTTT. Its translation: CASSPTGSNSNQPQHF. Filled out from reference TRBV7-9 and TRBJ1-5, the complete variable domain reads DTGVSQNPRHKITKRGQNVTFRCDPISEHNRLYWYRQTLGQGPEFLTYFQNEAQLEKSRLLSDRFSAERPKGSFSTLEIQRTEQGDSAMYLCASSPTGSNSNQPQHFGDGTRLSIL.

V and J are TRBV7-9 and TRBJ1-1, with 7 bases that match TRBD1. This CDR3 region has 14 residues. Germline assignment: CDR1 SEHNR and CDR2 FQNEAQ (reference sequence). Trimming removed 7 bases from V and 6 bases from J; junction bases left unmatched: 11. The DNA for the CDR3 is TGTGCCAGCACTCAGGGGGGGGTGGCCGCTGAAGCTTTCTTT. The encoded protein is CASTQGGVAAEAFF.

The CDR3 DNA follows: TGTGCCAGCAGCCAAGGGGACAGGGGGCAGGATGAAAAACTGTTTTTT. Protein sequence: CASSQGDRGQDEKLFF. The V and J genes are TRBV4-2 and TRBJ1-4; 12 positions agree with TRBD1. Germline loops: CDR1 LGHNA, CDR2 YNFKEQ. V trimming: 1 base; J trimming: 6 bases; junction bases outside the gene matches: 3. The CDR3 is made up of 16 amino acids.

The V call is TRBV12-3 or TRBV12-4, the J call TRBJ2-7; 7 bases map to TRBD1. This CDR3 region has 14 residues. The V gene end was trimmed by 5 bases and the J gene end by 3 bases; junction bases not matched to a gene: 7. CDR3 sequence reads: CASSVGGVFYEQYF. CDR3 DNA: TGTGCCAGCAGTGTAGGGGGCGTCTTCTACGAGCAGTACTTC.

The table lists this clonotype with many counts. This CDR3 reads CASTGGLWNSPLHF. The CDR3 DNA reads TGTGCCAGCACAGGGGGTCTTTGGAATTCACCCCTCCACTTT. The chain has TRBV6-2 or TRBV6-3 and TRBJ1-6; 7 bases are shared with TRBD1. Germline values: CDR1 MNHEY, CDR2 SVGEGT. J lost 7 bases, V lost 7 bases, and 7 bases had no gene match. This CDR3 is built from 14 residues.

This clonotype has only a few counts. The V call is TRBV6-1, the J call TRBJ2-1; 7 nucleotides line up with TRBD2. Per the germline V gene, CDR1 is MNHNS and CDR2 is SASEGT. The CDR3 sequence is 14 residues long. Trimming removed 3 bases from V and 3 bases from J; junction bases left unmatched: 2. CDR3 DNA: TGTGCCAGCAGTGACGGCGGGGGCTACAATGAGCAGTTCTTC. As protein: CASSDGGGYNEQFF.